A single sample is the source of the 20 T cell receptor beta chains below, sequenced in a study of OX40 agonist ivuxolimab in advanced cancers. The protocol was immunoSEQ multiplex PCR, while the TCRdb copy is restricted to in-frame clones and leaves out a portion. This table holds 49,000 or so clones, around nine tenths found once. This specimen was CD4+ or CD8+ T cells sorted from blood, taken in a trial of the OX40 agonist ivuxolimab. The receptors shown here come from an adult with an advanced solid tumor such as melanoma, head and neck, liver or kidney cancer.

This sequence joins TRBV6-1 and TRBJ1-1; D unresolved. Deletions cut 2 bases from V and 3 bases from J, with 7 bases between. This CDR3 contains 13 residues. Germline V gives CDR1 MNHNS, CDR2 SASEGT. CDR3 sequence (DNA): TGTGCCAGCAGTGAATCCAGCTACACTGAAGCTTTCTTT. As protein: CASSESSYTEAFF.

The genes are TRBV27 and TRBJ1-3; D remains ambiguous. This CDR3 spans 14 amino acids. The germline V and J ends were trimmed by 8 bases and 0 bases, with 11 bases remaining between them. Looked up from germline, CDR1 is MNHEY and CDR2 is SMNVEV (reference sequence). CDR3 region: CASRTTSSGNTIYF. The CDR3 DNA is TGTGCCAGCCGTACAACGAGCTCTGGAAACACCATATATTTT.

The chain is built from TRBV7-3 and TRBJ1-2, with D possibly matching TRBD1 (5 bases). CDR1 SGHTA and CDR2 FQGTGA come from the germline V gene. This CDR3 has 13 residues. The ends were cut back, 5 bases at V and 5 bases at J, with 12 bases in the middle. The CDR3, as DNA: TGTGCCAGCAGCGCCCCGGGGCGGTATGGCTACACCTTC. This gives the protein CASSAPGRYGYTF. The variable domain in full, completed from reference TRBV7-3 and TRBJ1-2, reads GAGVSQTPSNKVTEKGKYVELRCDPISGHTALYWYRQSLGQGPEFLIYFQGTGAADDSGLPNDRFFAVRPEGSVSTLKIQRTERGDSAVYLCASSAPGRYGYTFGSGTRLTVV.

This clone was recorded a few times. The chain carries TRBV6-5 and TRBJ2-7; TRBD2 agrees at 7 bases. This CDR3 is built from 15 residues. Germline CDR1 and CDR2: MNHEY and SVGAGI. The trim removed 2 bases at V and 1 base at J, leaving 5 bases unmatched. CDR3 nucleotide sequence: TGTGCCAGCAGTTACCGGCGGGAGAGGTCCTACGAGCAGTACTTC. Amino acid sequence: CASSYRRERSYEQYF.

The chain links TRBV5-5 to TRBJ2-7, with D perhaps matching TRBD2 (5 bases). CDR1 is SGHKS, CDR2 YYEKEE, per germline (reference sequence). This CDR3 spans 11 amino acids. V lost 4 bases to trimming and J lost 6 bases, with 8 bases between them. The CDR3 region has the DNA TGTGCCAGCAGCGGAGGAGTCGAGCAGTACTTC. This encodes CASSGGVEQYF.

The chain has TRBV28 and TRBJ2-1; possible D gene TRBD1, 5 bases. Looked up from germline, CDR1 is MDHEN and CDR2 is SYDVKM. The V and J ends lost 6 bases and 3 bases respectively, with 12 bases between them. This CDR3 is 14 amino acids long. The CDR3 sequence is CASSSGSGYNEQFF. The CDR3 DNA is TGTGCCAGCAGCTCAGGGTCCGGCTACAATGAGCAGTTCTTC.

V and J are TRBV30 and TRBJ2-7; the D is unclear. Germline V gene lookup returns CDR1 GTSNPN and CDR2 SVGIG (reference sequence). The CDR3 loop spans 13 amino acids. Trimming pared 3 bases from V and 6 bases from J, leaving 15 bases between. CDR3 nucleotides: TGTGCCTGGAGACCACGGCAGGCTGCCGAGCAGTACTTC. It specifies CAWRPRQAAEQYF.

The chain employs TRBV5-5 and TRBJ2-2, with D unresolved. Germline V lookup: CDR1 SGHKS, CDR2 YYEKEE (reference sequence). V was trimmed by 1 base and J by 9 bases, leaving 10 bases between them. This CDR3 is 13 amino acids long. CDR3 in amino acids: CASSLTVDRELFF. Here the CDR3 DNA reads TGTGCCAGCAGCTTGACAGTCGATCGGGAGCTGTTTTTT.

The chain employs TRBV6-5 and TRBJ2-1; TRBD1 agrees at 9 bases. Per the germline V gene, CDR1 is MNHEY and CDR2 is SVGAGI. The CDR3 is 15 amino acids. Trimming at V came to 6 bases and at J to 2 bases, leaving 5 bases not matched to a gene. The CDR3 spells CASRSTGGAYNEQFF. The CDR3 DNA reads TGTGCCAGCAGATCTACAGGGGGCGCCTACAATGAGCAGTTCTTC.

The gene calls are TRBV18 and TRBJ1-2; D gene uncertain. Germline loops: CDR1 KGHSH, CDR2 LQKENI. The CDR3 runs 13 residues. V was cut by 4 bases and J by 2 bases, with 8 bases left in between. The CDR3 loop reads CASSQGGNYGYTF. CDR3 in DNA: TGTGCCAGCTCACAGGGAGGGAACTATGGCTACACCTTC. The whole variable domain, remainder taken from reference TRBV18 and TRBJ1-2, is NAGVMQNPRHLVRRRGQEARLRCSPMKGHSHVYWYRQLPEEGLKFMVYLQKENIIDESGMPKERFSAEFPKEGPSILRIQQVVRGDSAAYFCASSQGGNYGYTFGSGTRLTVV.

This chain joins TRBV10-3 and TRBJ2-2; D is possibly TRBD2 (6 bases). Germline values: CDR1 ENHRY, CDR2 SYGVKD. The CDR3 totals 12 residues. The V and J ends lost 8 bases and 6 bases respectively, with 10 bases between them. Written as DNA, the CDR3 is TGTGCCATCCGGGGGACCCCCGGGGAGCTGTTTTTT. Amino acid sequence: CAIRGTPGELFF.

Here the CDR3 DNA reads TGTGCCAGCAGTTACTACTTCCGGGAAACCTCCTACGAGCAGTACTTC. This codes for CASSYYFRETSYEQYF. The chain uses TRBV6-5 and TRBJ2-7, with TRBD2 as a possible D gene (5 bases). CDR3 length: 16 amino acids. Trimming pared 1 base from V and 0 bases from J, leaving 13 bases between. Germline V gives CDR1 MNHEY, CDR2 SVGAGI.

This rearrangement joins TRBV2 to TRBJ2-3; possible D gene TRBD1, 6 bases. V shed 4 bases and J shed 6 bases, with 14 bases lying between them. Germline CDR1 is SNHLY and CDR2 is FYNNEI. CDR3 length equals 14 residues. The CDR3 DNA is TGTGCCAGCAGTGGTACAGGGTCGGGGGATACGCAGTATTTT. It encodes CASSGTGSGDTQYF. Full variable domain (missing parts from reference TRBV2 and TRBJ2-3): EPEVTQTPSHQVTQMGQEVILRCVPISNHLYFYWYRQILGQKVEFLVSFYNNEISEKSEIFDDQFSVERPDGSNFTLKIRSTKLEDSAMYFCASSGTGSGDTQYFGPGTRLTVL.

The rearrangement uses TRBV6-5 and TRBJ1-6; no firm D call. Deletions cut 1 base from V and 10 bases from J, with 14 bases between. Germline V gene lookup returns CDR1 MNHEY and CDR2 SVGAGI. The CDR3 has 15 residues. For the CDR3, the DNA is TGTGCCAGCAGTTACTTTCCGGGAGAGGGATCACCCCTCCACTTT. This codes for CASSYFPGEGSPLHF.

This clone turned up a few times. This chain joins TRBV27 and TRBJ2-5, with 7 bases that match TRBD1. This CDR3 is built from 11 residues. CDR1 is MNHEY and CDR2 is SMNVEV in the germline V gene (reference sequence). V was pared by 8 bases and J by 3 bases, with 0 bases of the junction left unmatched. The CDR3 spells CASGTEETQYF. CDR3 DNA: TGTGCCAGCGGGACAGAAGAGACCCAGTACTTC.

The chain has TRBV11-2 and TRBJ1-2; D might be TRBD1 (6 bases). Per germline, CDR1 SGHAT and CDR2 FQNNGV. V was shortened by 1 base and J by 7 bases, with 13 bases between the two germline ends. The CDR3 is 14 residues long. In DNA, the CDR3 is TGTGCCAGCAGCTTAGTAGGTGGGGGCTTTGGCTACACCTTC. Translation gives CASSLVGGGFGYTF.

Only a few counts were recorded for this clone. V gene TRBV28 combines with J gene TRBJ1-5; 11 bases match TRBD1. Germline loops: CDR1 MDHEN, CDR2 SYDVKM. The trim removed 6 bases at V and 6 bases at J, leaving 7 bases unmatched. CDR3 length: 15 amino acids. In nucleotides, the CDR3 is TGTGCCAGCAGAGACGGACAGGGGGCAGCTCAGCCCCAGCATTTT. Protein: CASRDGQGAAQPQHF.

The chain carries TRBV5-4 and TRBJ2-1; D is perhaps TRBD1 or TRBD2 (6 bases each). Germline V gene lookup returns CDR1 SGHNT and CDR2 YYREEE (reference sequence). This CDR3 is 15 amino acids long. Between the trimmed V and J ends, which lost 4 bases and 6 bases, there was a span of 17 bases. CDR3 protein: CASSAGGLSPNEQFF. Written as DNA, the CDR3 is TGTGCCAGCAGCGCTGGGGGGCTATCCCCCAATGAGCAGTTCTTC.

The V call is TRBV7-9, the J call TRBJ2-2, with 8 bases identical to TRBD2. Germline V gene sequence: CDR1 SEHNR, CDR2 FQNEAQ (reference sequence). V lost 6 bases and J lost 7; bases outside the gene matches: 19. This CDR3 is 18 amino acids long. The CDR3 here is CASSLTRAGGAIRGELFF. The DNA for the CDR3 is TGTGCCAGCAGTTTAACGCGGGCGGGGGGCGCGATTCGCGGGGAGCTGTTTTTT. Full variable domain (missing parts from reference TRBV7-9 and TRBJ2-2): DTGVSQNPRHKITKRGQNVTFRCDPISEHNRLYWYRQTLGQGPEFLTYFQNEAQLEKSRLLSDRFSAERPKGSFSTLEIQRTEQGDSAMYLCASSLTRAGGAIRGELFFGEGSRLTVL.

The J gene is TRBJ2-1, the V gene TRBV6-4; D gene uncertain. Per the germline V gene, CDR1 is MRHNA and CDR2 is SNTAGT. The CDR3 has 14 amino acids. Deletions cut 3 bases from V and 5 bases from J, with 11 bases between. CDR3 protein: CASSETLDHNEQFF. DNA for the CDR3: TGTGCCAGCAGTGAGACTCTCGACCACAATGAGCAGTTCTTC.